This T cell receptor (beta chain) was obtained from a study of control samples from healthy donors and cancer patients. TCRdb's copy holds only in-frame clones and misses some; the assay was immunoSEQ multiplex PCR. The repertoire consists of under 100,000 clones, with roughly 90% occurring once and the leading ten covering 14%. Trimming took 6 bases from V and 5 from J, leaving 13 bases between them. In germline, CDR1 is SNHLY, CDR2 FYNNEI. CDR3 length equals 13 residues. Sequenced input: blood. This clonotype was sampled from a woman in her sixties or seventies in good health. The chain uses TRBV2 and TRBJ2-5; maybe TRBD2 (6 bases). The CDR3 nucleotides are TGTGCCAGCAGGCGGGACTCCCCGGAGACCCAGTACTTC. Protein: CASRRDSPETQYF.